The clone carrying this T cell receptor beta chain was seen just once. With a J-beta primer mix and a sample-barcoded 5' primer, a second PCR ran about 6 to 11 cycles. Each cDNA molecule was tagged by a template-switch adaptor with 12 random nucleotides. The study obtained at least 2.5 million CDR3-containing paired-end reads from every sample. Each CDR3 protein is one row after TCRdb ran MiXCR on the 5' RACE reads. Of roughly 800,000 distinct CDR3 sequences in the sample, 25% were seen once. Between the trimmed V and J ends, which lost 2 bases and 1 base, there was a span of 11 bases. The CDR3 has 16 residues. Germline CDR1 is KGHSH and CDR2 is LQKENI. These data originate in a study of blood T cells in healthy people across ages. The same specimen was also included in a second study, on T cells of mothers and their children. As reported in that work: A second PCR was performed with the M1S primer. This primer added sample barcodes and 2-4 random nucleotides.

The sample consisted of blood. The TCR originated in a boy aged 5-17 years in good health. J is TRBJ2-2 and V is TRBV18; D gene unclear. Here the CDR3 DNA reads TGTGCCAGCTCACCAAACGAAGGGCGGAACACCGGGGAGCTGTTTTTT. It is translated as CASSPNEGRNTGELFF. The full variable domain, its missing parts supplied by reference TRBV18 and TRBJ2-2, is NAGVMQNPRHLVRRRGQEARLRCSPMKGHSHVYWYRQLPEEGLKFMVYLQKENIIDESGMPKERFSAEFPKEGPSILRIQQVVRGDSAAYFCASSPNEGRNTGELFFGEGSRLTVL.